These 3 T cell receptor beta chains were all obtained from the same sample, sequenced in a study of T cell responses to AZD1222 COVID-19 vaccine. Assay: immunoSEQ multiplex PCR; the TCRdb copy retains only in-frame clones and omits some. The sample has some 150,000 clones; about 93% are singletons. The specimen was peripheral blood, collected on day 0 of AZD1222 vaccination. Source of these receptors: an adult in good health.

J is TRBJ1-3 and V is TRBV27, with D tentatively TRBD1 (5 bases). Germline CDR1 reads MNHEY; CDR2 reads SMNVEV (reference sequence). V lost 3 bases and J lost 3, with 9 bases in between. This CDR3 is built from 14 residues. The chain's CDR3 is CASSLQGSGNTIYF. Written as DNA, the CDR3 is TGTGCCAGCAGTTTGCAGGGTAGTGGAAACACCATATATTTT.

The CDR3 bases are TGTGCCAGCAGCTTACAGTCGGGCGGGGAGCTGTTTTTT. Translating gives CASSLQSGGELFF. The chain couples TRBV11-3 to TRBJ2-2; D unresolved. This CDR3 region has 13 residues. V was pared by 2 bases and J by 7 bases, with 8 bases between. Germline CDR1 reads SGHNT; CDR2 reads YENEEA.

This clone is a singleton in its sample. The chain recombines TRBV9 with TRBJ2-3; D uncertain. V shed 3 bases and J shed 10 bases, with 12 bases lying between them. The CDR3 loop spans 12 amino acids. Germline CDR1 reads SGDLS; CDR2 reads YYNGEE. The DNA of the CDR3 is TGTGCCAGCAGCGCATCCACCGCGGCGCAGTATTTT. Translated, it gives CASSASTAAQYF.